This entry concerns a single T cell receptor beta chain. Preparation of the TCRbeta library used unique molecular identifiers. TCRdb used MiXCR to reprocess the PCR reads, holding one entry per CDR3 protein. The table has 250,000 to 400,000 distinct CDR3 sequences, around 25% seen once. The source of the sample is a study of T-cell reconstitution after alpha-beta-depleted transplantation in children. The source material was PBMCs, mostly from graft donor cells, sampled 180 days after TCRalphabeta/CD19-depleted stem cell transplant. The clonotype comes from a male patient between 5 and 17 years old who had a stem cell transplant for acute lymphoblastic leukemia, so the T cells may come from the graft donor.

CDR3 sequence (DNA): TGTGCCAGTCGGGGTGGGGGTAATGAGCAGTTCTTC. As protein: CASRGGGNEQFF. The chain is built from TRBV2 and TRBJ2-1, with D perhaps assigned TRBD1 or TRBD2 (5 bases each). From germline, CDR1 is SNHLY and CDR2 FYNNEI. V was shortened by 9 bases and J by 7 bases, with 13 bases between the two germline ends. The CDR3 totals 12 residues.